The clone carrying this TCR beta chain was seen just once. What it binds is unknown. This sample was taken from a study of CD4+ T cells in melanoma. The CDR3 has 16 amino acids. Trimming left V 4 bases short and J 8 bases short, with 21 bases between. Germline CDR1 and CDR2: LNHNV and YYDKDF (reference sequence). Points from the study as a whole: CD8+ T cell, macrophage and B cell function reportedly correlated with neoantigen-specific CD4+ T cells. Diverse differentiation states were reported for melanoma neoantigen-specific CD4+ T cells.

Assay: immunoSEQ multiplex PCR; the TCRdb copy retains only in-frame clones and omits some. This sample has some 21,000 clones, with over 75% found just once. Sequencing was done on a sample of cells from a culture (not recorded whether cultured in vitro). The TCR comes from a human donor with melanoma. The chain joins TRBV15 to TRBJ2-1; TRBD1 is a possible D gene (5 bases). The CDR3 here is CATSTRQGGRYHEQFF. DNA for the CDR3: TGTGCCACCAGCACCCGGCAGGGCGGACGATACCATGAGCAGTTCTTC. Looking up the rest from reference TRBV15 and TRBJ2-1 gives the full variable domain: DAMVIQNPRYQVTQFGKPVTLSCSQTLNHNVMYWYQQKSSQAPKLLFHYYDKDFNNEADTPDNFQSRRPNTSFCFLDIRSPGLGDTAMYLCATSTRQGGRYHEQFFGPGTRLTVL.